Listed below are T cell receptor beta chains from one sample, sequenced in a study of cytomegalovirus exposure and HLA in healthy donors. Sequencing used immunoSEQ multiplex PCR; TCRdb keeps in-frame clones, though not all of them. Among roughly 330,000 clones, about nine tenths were seen once, and the ten largest hold roughly 1.2%. The sequenced material came from PBMCs. The receptors derive from a woman under 40 in good health and CMV-seropositive. CDR3s leave out the opening cysteine and the closing phenylalanine or tryptophan.

J gene: TRBJ2-5; V gene: TRBV2; CDR3 protein: ASRRGSGTTRYQETQY
J gene: TRBJ2-1; V gene: TRBV10-2; CDR3 protein: ASVLQGGEQF
J gene: TRBJ1-2; V gene: TRBV5-1; CDR3 protein: ASSLDQANYGYT
J gene: TRBJ1-3; V gene: TRBV6-1; CDR3 protein: ASSDGTGFGNTIY
J gene: TRBJ1-3; V gene: TRBV28; CDR3 protein: ASSSPTGALSGNTIY
J gene: TRBJ1-5; V gene: TRBV7-2; CDR3 protein: ASSLGTNQPQH
J gene: TRBJ2-7; V gene: TRBV7-2; CDR3 protein: ASSSLAGWEQY
J gene: TRBJ2-7; V gene: TRBV7-2; CDR3 protein: ASSHRNVPTYEQY
J gene: TRBJ1-5; V gene: TRBV6-1; CDR3 protein: ASSDWRGAGNQPQH
J gene: TRBJ1-1; V gene: TRBV5-1; CDR3 protein: ASSLAVRADTEAF
J gene: TRBJ1-2; V gene: TRBV9; CDR3 protein: ASSVATGAGYT